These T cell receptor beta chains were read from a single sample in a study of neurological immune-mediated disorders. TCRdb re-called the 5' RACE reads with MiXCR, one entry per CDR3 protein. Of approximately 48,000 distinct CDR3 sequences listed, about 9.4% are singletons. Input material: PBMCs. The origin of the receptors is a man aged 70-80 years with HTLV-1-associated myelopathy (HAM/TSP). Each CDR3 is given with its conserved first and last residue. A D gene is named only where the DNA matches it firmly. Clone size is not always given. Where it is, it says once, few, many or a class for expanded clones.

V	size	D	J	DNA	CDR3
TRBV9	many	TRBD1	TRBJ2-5	TGTGCCAGCAGCGTAGATGGACAGGGGAGGGAGACCCAGTACTTC	CASSVDGQGRETQYF
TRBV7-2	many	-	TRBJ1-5	TGTGCCAGCAGCTTAGATGGGGGTCAGCCCCAGCATTTT	CASSLDGGQPQHF
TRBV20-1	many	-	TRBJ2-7	TGCAGTGTTTCGGGGAACTACGAGCAGTACTTC	CSVSGNYEQYF
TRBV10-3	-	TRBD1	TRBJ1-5	TGTGCCACCAACCCACAGGGGGAACATAGCAATCAGCCCCAGCATTTT	CATNPQGEHSNQPQHF
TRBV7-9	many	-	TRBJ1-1	TGTGCCAGCAGCCCCCCACAGAGGATGAACACTGAAGCTTTCTTT	CASSPPQRMNTEAFF
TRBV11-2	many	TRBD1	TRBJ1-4	TGTGCCAGCAGCTTAAACCGGGACAGGGTTGAAAAACTGTTTTTT	CASSLNRDRVEKLFF
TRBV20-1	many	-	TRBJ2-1	TGCAGTGCCCTACGGGATACTCCCCGGAATGAGCAGTTCTTC	CSALRDTPRNEQFF
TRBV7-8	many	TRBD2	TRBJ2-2	TGTGCCAGCAGCCGCGGGAGCCGGAACACCGGGGAGCTGTTTTTT	CASSRGSRNTGELFF
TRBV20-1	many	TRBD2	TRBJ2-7	TGCAGTGCTAGAGGAGGGAGCGGGAGTTCCTACGAGCAGTACTTC	CSARGGSGSSYEQYF
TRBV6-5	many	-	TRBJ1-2	TGTGCCAGCAGGTCGCCGGGATATCGCTACACCTTC	CASRSPGYRYTF
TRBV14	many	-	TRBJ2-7	TGTGCCAGCAGCCCCGGGCCTAGCTTCTTCCCGGGGCAGTACTTC	CASSPGPSFFPGQYF
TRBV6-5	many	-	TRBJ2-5	TGTGCCAGCAGTTACTACAGGAGGGGAGAGACCCAGTACTTC	CASSYYRRGETQYF
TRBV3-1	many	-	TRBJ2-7	TGTGCCAGCAGCCCACTGGAGGAGGGCGAGCAGTACTTC	CASSPLEEGEQYF